This section outlines one T cell receptor beta chain sequence together with its context. No cognate antigen has been identified for it. Qualities for individual bases were not recorded, and no much larger clone is one base off. This record belongs to a study of T cell clonotyping in hematopoietic cell transplantation (dated by TCRdb to the early 2020s). Describing the broader study: A total of more than 130 blood samples were collected in the study from roughly 40 consecutive transplant recipients and their related donors. Recruitment of patients was conducted between 2015 and early 2017, and follow-up was continued until late 2020 or death. Here is what the overall study found, with its caveats: A decrease in recipient TCR diversity was observed after transplant, and a progressive increase in pathologically expanded clonotypes was seen from day 30 to day 180. Only a small fraction of recipient repertoires overlapped donor repertoires, with over 95% appearing de novo at the given depth. Sample size was limited, and cells were not sorted, so CD4 and CD8 repertoire contributions could not be separated. Broader TCR repertoire diversity after transplant was predicted by Inverse Simpson Index values from donors and from recipients before transplant.

Related transplant donors provided blood samples for TCR beta sequencing. Nuclei Lysis Solution was used to extract genomic DNA from fresh or cryopreserved unfractionated peripheral blood mononuclear cells. The immunoSEQ assay, a bias-controlled multiplex PCR using V- and J-specific primers, was used to amplify TCR beta CDR3 regions from genomic DNA. A proprietary barcode and Illumina adapter sequences were added to the CDR3 amplicons in a second PCR step. CDR3 libraries were sequenced on an Illumina MiSeq instrument. On the study's bioinformatics: immunoSEQ Analyzer 3.0 was used for export and quality control, with R Bioconductor and Immunarch used for downstream analyses. Only productive rearrangements in the normalized downsampled data set went into calculating the repertoire metrics. Clonotypes larger than 5 templates in the normalized cohort were defined as pathologically expanded. The Inverse Simpson Index was used to measure repertoire diversity. The non-normalized data set was used for CMV-specificity analyses so that all clonotypes could be captured. TCRdb stores this immuneACCESS table with in-frame sequences only. Part of the clones is absent; in the studies checked, under half of the shortfall reflects unresolved V genes, and no reason is known for the rest. That table gives V, J and clone size, and the DNA gave D and trimming. The sample table records some 30,000 clones; 90% to 97% of these occur just once. The ten most abundant clones make up approximately 1.3% of the sample.

The TCR was taken from a man aged 45 to 65 in good health. Some clones in this sample may be carry-over from other donors' samples. Sequencing input: peripheral blood mononuclear cells.

The bases are TGTGCCAGCAGTGAAAGTGGGGAGAATCAGCCCCAGCATTTT. This codes for CASSESGENQPQHF. Rearrangement joined TRBV6-1 to TRBJ1-5, with no confident D gene call. The CDR3, from cysteine to phenylalanine, totals 14 residues. CDR3 DNA is the only sequence kept; it has 42 bases, read in frame from the first base. A distance of 9 bases separates the germline ends of V and J, which lose 2 bases and 4 bases respectively. The germline V gene specifies MNHNS as CDR1 and SASEGT as CDR2.